This section outlines one TCR beta chain sequence together with its context. The V gene's germline CDR1 is MNHEY and CDR2 SVGAGI. The V and J ends lost 6 bases and 0 bases, in that order; junction bases with no gene match: 0. CDR3 length: 15 residues. Authors' data handling: Amplifying reference gene primers gave estimates of nucleated cell counts. Repertoires were generated with immunoSEQ multiplex PCR, while TCRdb's copy carries only in-frame clones and drops some. D and trimming were read from the DNA, whereas the V and J calls and clone size are those reported in that table. The sample holds roughly 100,000 clones; approximately 85% are singletons and the top ten take 4% to 5.5%. This record belongs to a study of blood T cell repertoires in COVID-19. Study information: Acute and convalescent COVID-19 specimens originated in the United States, Italy and Spain. T cells, B-cell-depleted T cells, or PBMCs provided the cDNA or gDNA that served as material.

Material for sequencing was peripheral blood. The receptor was isolated from a man aged 55-75 years with acute or convalescent COVID-19. The chain employs TRBV6-5 and TRBJ2-2, with 11 nucleotides matching TRBD2. The CDR3 reads CASRTSGTNTGELFF. In DNA form, the CDR3 reads TGTGCCAGCAGGACTAGCGGGACGAACACCGGGGAGCTGTTTTTT.